The clone carrying this T cell receptor beta chain has a handful of counts. This sample is drawn from a study of identical twins. TCRdb re-analysed the 5' RACE reads in MiXCR, keeping a single row per CDR3 protein. The sample consists of 550,000 to 700,000 distinct CDR3 sequences, just under 10% of them appearing once. These data are also associated with another study on yellow fever vaccine responses in identical twins.

The TCR comes from a young woman in good health. Sequenced input: PBMCs.

The CDR3 DNA reads as TGTGCCAGCAGCGCGCGGGGGTACCAAGAGACCCAGTACTTC. This codes for CASSARGYQETQYF. V usage is TRBV12-3 or TRBV12-4 and J usage is TRBJ2-5, with 7 nucleotides matching TRBD2. Losses at the gene ends were 6 bases for V and 0 bases for J; bases not matched to a gene: 4. The CDR3 spans 14 residues.